What follows is one T cell receptor (beta chain) and its context. Its antigen is still unknown. The source of the sample is a study of blood T cells in healthy people across ages. Unmatched junction bases numbered 10, after V lost 6 bases and J lost 2 bases. This CDR3 comprises 16 residues. A J-beta primer mix and a sample-barcoded 5' primer were used in a second PCR of about 6 to 12 cycles. The study obtained at least 2.5 million CDR3-containing paired-end reads from every sample. In TCRdb, the 5' RACE reads were re-called with MiXCR into one record per CDR3 protein. The data show 1,300,000 or so distinct CDR3 sequences, almost 60% seen once. Study observations and caveats: Older age went with lower TCR beta diversity per million T cells, in a roughly linear way. Unsorted PBMCs blocked a conclusive comparison of naive and antigen-experienced cells.

The chain couples TRBV12-3 or TRBV12-4 to TRBJ2-3, with 8 nucleotides matching TRBD2. Sequencing used blood. This TCR was recovered from a man aged 18 to 30 in good health. The CDR3 DNA follows: TGTGCCAGCAGCTCCATCCTAGCGGGCCCCACAGATACGCAGTATTTT. Amino acids: CASSSILAGPTDTQYF.